One T cell receptor beta chain is described in this entry. The antigen is not known. The record originates from a study of T cell repertoires in cytomegalovirus infection. Study details: CMV infection plus the matching HLA type was flagged by public TCR beta signatures.

A single record per CDR3 protein comes from TCRdb applying MiXCR to the reads. The profile shows roughly 990,000 distinct CDR3 sequences, approximately 31% of them singletons. The CDR3 is 13 residues long. Trimming removed 8 bases from V and 4 bases from J; junction bases left unmatched: 4. Germline V gene data show CDR1 as MNHEY and CDR2 as SVGEGT. The chain joins TRBV6-2 or TRBV6-3 to TRBJ2-1; 8 nucleotides match TRBD1. This sample comprised cultured CD8+ T cells from PBMCs, obtained from culture after CMV antigen stimulation. The sequence was obtained from a human donor in good health (CMV status not recorded). Some clones in this sample may be carry-over from other donors' samples. The CDR3 sequence is CASQGQEYNEQFF. DNA for the CDR3: TGTGCCAGCCAGGGACAGGAGTACAATGAGCAGTTCTTC.